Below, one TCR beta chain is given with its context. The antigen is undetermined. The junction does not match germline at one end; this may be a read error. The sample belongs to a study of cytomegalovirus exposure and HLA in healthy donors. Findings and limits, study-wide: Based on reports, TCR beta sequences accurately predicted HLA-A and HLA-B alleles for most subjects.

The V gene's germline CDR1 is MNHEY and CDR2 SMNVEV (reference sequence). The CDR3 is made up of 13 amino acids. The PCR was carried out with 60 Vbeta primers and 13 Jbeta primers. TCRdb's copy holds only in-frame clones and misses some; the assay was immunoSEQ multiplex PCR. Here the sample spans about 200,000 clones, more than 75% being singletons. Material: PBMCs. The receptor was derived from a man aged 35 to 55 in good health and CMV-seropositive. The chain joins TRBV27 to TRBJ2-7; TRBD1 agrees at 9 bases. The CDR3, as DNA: TGTGCCAGCAGTTTAGACTACAGGGGGCACTTCCACTTC. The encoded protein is CASSLDYRGHFHF.